This T cell receptor beta chain was found in a study of blood T cell repertoires in COVID-19 (TCRdb year 2020). About the study as a whole: Collaborator samples came from the United States, Italy and Spain and covered acute and convalescent phases of COVID-19. The prospective study material was composed of cDNA or gDNA derived from T cells, B-cell-depleted T cells, or PBMCs. The dataset comprised deeply sampled blood TCRbeta repertoires from subjects exposed to, actively infected with, or recovered from COVID-19. The repertoires were made available in a free public database intended to serve as a resource for research on the immune response to SARS-CoV-2. Samples came from the ongoing ImmuneRACE study (first 160 participants) plus 1,254 subjects from 6 global collaborators. A de-identified subject ID, COVID-19 status, age in years and sex were almost always included in the sample metadata. Where available, HLA class I and class II types were taken from metadata supplied by the sample provider and were not determined by assay-based typing.

Broad study findings and their caveats: The quantity of clinical and demographic metadata differed by source and by participant and was supplied without curation.

At one collaborating source in Seattle, patients were enrolled during active infection and were followed longitudinally through the course of disease. Collaborating institutions collected whole blood in K2EDTA tubes following their own protocols. For TCRbeta analysis, collaborators shipped samples as frozen whole blood, isolated PBMCs, or DNA extracted from either of those sample types. TCRbeta CDR3 regions were amplified from genomic DNA by means of the immunoSEQ Assay, a bias-controlled multiplex PCR. The authors' pipeline ran thus. Nucleated cell counts per sample were estimated from amplification of reference gene primers within the assay. To quantify the absolute abundance of each unique TCRbeta CDR3 rearrangement, sequence reads were collapsed and filtered. For each sample, productive Simpson clonality was calculated as the square root of Simpson's diversity index over productive rearrangements. The clones in this table, taken by TCRdb from immuneACCESS, are in-frame only. Not every clone is retained; where verified, under half of the shortfall comes from an unresolved V gene, and the cause of the rest is unknown. That table gives V, J and clone size, and the DNA gave D and trimming. In all, the sample holds about 160,000 clones, and around 92% of those were seen once. Of the sample, about 4.8% is held by the ten largest clones.

V is pruned by 8 bases and J by 3 bases, leaving 9 bases of the junction without a gene match. Including cysteine and phenylalanine, the CDR3 has 15 amino acids. Just the 45-base CDR3 DNA is kept, in frame starting at base 1. CDR1 MDHEN and CDR2 SYDVKM are derived from the germline V gene. With regard to this clone: The antigen it binds to is not known. Within one base of it there is no much larger clone, and no base qualities were kept.

Here the chain combines TRBV28 and TRBJ2-7; 11 central nucleotides agree with TRBD1. The specimen sequenced was peripheral blood. The TCR comes from a man younger than 40 with COVID-19, enrolled during active disease. The encoded CDR3 is CASLPSGTGGYEQYF. The nucleotides read TGTGCCAGCCTCCCCTCCGGGACAGGGGGCTACGAGCAGTACTTC.